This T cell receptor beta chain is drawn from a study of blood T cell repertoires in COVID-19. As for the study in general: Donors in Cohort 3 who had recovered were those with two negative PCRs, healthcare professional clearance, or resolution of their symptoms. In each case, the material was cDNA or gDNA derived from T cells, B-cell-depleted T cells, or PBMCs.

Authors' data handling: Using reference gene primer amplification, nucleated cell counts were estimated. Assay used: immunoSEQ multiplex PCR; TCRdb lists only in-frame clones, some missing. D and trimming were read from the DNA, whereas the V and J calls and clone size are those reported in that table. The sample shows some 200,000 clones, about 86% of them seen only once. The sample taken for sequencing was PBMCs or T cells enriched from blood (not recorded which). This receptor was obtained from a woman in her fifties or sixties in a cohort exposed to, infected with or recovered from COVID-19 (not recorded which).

The CDR3 loop reads CASSQLAGGFQETQYF. The CDR3 DNA reads as TGTGCCAGCAGCCAATTAGCGGGGGGCTTCCAAGAGACCCAGTACTTC. The rearrangement joins TRBV4-2 to TRBJ2-5, with 10 bases aligning to TRBD2. The CDR3 has 16 residues. V lost 2 bases and J lost 1; bases outside the gene matches: 4. Germline V CDR1 and CDR2: LGHNA, YNFKEQ.